This T cell receptor beta chain is drawn from a study of CD8+ T cells in alopecia areata. The treatment is: oral pan-JAK inhibitor, 5-10 mg twice daily. The sequencing template was cDNA reverse transcribed from extracted RNA. Some clones are missing from TCRdb's copy, which holds only in-frame ones; the method was immunoSEQ multiplex PCR. The sample shows approximately 160,000 clones, 60% of them seen only once. The CDR3 is made up of 15 amino acids. V was clipped by 5 bases and J by 5 bases; unmatched bases: 9. The germline CDR1 and CDR2 sequences are MGHRA and YSYEKL. The sequence was collected from a human donor with alopecia areata. The chain is built from TRBV4-1 and TRBJ2-7; TRBD1 agrees at 10 bases. The material sequenced was CD4+ T cells sorted from blood, taken at week 24, from a patient treated with tofacitinib. The DNA for the CDR3 is TGCGCCAGCAGCTCCCCCGGGACAGGGGTGAACGAGCAGTACTTC. Protein sequence: CASSSPGTGVNEQYF.